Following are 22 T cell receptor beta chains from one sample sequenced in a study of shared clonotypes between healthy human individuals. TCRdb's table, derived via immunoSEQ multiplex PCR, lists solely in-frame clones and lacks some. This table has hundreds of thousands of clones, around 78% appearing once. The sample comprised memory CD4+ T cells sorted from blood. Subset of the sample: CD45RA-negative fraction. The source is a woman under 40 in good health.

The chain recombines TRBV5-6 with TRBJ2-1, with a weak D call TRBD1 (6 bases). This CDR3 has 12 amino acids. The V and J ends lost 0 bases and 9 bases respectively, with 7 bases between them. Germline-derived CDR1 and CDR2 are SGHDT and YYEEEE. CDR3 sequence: CASSLGGGEQFF. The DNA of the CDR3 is TGTGCCAGCAGCTTGGGAGGGGGTGAGCAGTTCTTC.

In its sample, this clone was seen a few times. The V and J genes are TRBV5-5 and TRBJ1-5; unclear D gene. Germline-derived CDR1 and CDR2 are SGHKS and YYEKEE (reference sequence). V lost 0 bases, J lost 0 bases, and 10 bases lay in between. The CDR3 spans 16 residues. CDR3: CASSLERPDSNQPQHF. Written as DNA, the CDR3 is TGTGCCAGCAGCTTGGAGCGGCCAGATAGCAATCAGCCCCAGCATTTT.

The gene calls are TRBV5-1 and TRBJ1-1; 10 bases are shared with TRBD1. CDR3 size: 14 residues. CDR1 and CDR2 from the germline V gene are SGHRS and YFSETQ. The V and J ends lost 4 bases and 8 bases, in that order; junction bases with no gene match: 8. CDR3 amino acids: CASSKGTGALEAFF. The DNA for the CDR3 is TGCGCCAGCAGCAAAGGGACAGGGGCCCTCGAAGCTTTCTTT.

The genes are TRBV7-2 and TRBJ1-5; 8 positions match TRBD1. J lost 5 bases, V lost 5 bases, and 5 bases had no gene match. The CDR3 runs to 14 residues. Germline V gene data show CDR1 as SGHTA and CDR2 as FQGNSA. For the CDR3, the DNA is TGTGCCAGCAGCAGAGCAGGGGGCGATCAGCCCCAGCATTTT. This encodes CASSRAGGDQPQHF.

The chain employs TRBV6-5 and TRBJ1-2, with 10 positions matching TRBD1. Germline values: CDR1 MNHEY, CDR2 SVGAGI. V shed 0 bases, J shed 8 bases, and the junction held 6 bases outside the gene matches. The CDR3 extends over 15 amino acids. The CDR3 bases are TGTGCCAGCAGTTACTCCGACAGGGGGCCGGGAGGCTACACCTTC. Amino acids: CASSYSDRGPGGYTF.

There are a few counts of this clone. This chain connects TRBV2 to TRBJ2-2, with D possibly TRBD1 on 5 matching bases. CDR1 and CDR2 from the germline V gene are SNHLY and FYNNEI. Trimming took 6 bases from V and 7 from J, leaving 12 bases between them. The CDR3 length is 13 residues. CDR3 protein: CASRKTVDGELFF. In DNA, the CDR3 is TGTGCCAGCAGGAAGACAGTGGACGGGGAGCTGTTTTTT.

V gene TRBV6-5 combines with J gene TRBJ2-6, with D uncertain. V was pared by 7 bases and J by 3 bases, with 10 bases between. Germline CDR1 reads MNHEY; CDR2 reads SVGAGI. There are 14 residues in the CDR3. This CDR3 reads CASTRVGGANVLTF. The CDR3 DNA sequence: TGTGCCAGCACCCGAGTGGGTGGGGCCAACGTCCTGACTTTC.

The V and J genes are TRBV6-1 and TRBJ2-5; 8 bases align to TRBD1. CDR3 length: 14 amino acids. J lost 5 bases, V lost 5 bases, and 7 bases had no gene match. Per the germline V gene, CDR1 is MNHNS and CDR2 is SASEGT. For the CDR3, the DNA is TGTGCCAGCAGTAACGACAGGGGTCGGGAGACCCAGTACTTC. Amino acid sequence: CASSNDRGRETQYF.

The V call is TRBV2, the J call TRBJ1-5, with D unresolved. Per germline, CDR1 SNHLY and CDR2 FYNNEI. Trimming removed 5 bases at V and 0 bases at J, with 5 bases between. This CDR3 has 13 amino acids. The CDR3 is CASSLDSNQPQHF. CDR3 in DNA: TGTGCCAGCAGTCTTGATAGCAATCAGCCCCAGCATTTT.

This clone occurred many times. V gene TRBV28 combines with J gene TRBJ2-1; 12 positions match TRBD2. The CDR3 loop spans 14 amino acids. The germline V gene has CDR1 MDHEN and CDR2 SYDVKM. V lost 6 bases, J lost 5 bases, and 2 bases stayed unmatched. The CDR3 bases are TGTGCCAGCAGGGGACTAGCGGGCCACAATGAGCAGTTCTTC. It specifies CASRGLAGHNEQFF. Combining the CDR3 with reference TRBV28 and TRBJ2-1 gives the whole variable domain DVKVTQSSRYLVKRTGEKVFLECVQDMDHENMFWYRQDPGLGLRLIYFSYDVKMKEKGDIPEGYSVSREKKERFSLILESASTNQTSMYLCASRGLAGHNEQFFGPGTRLTVL.

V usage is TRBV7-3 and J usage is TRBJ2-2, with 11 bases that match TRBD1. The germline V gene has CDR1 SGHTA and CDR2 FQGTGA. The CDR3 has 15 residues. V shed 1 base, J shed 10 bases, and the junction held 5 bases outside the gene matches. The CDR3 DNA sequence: TGTGCCAGCAGCTTAAGGACAGGGGGCGCGGAGGAGCTGTTTTTT. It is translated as CASSLRTGGAEELFF.

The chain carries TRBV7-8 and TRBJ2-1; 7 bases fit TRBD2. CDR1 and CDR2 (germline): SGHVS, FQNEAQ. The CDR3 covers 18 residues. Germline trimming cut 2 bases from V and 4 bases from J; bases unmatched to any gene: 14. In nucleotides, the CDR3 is TGTGCCAGCAGCTTATTTGGGGGGGTGGACCTCTCTTACAATGAGCAGTTCTTC. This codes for CASSLFGGVDLSYNEQFF. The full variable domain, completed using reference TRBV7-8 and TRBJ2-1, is GAGVSQSPRYKVAKRGQDVALRCDPISGHVSLFWYQQALGQGPEFLTYFQNEAQLDKSGLPSDRFFAERPEGSVSTLKIQRTQQEDSAVYLCASSLFGGVDLSYNEQFFGPGTRLTVL.

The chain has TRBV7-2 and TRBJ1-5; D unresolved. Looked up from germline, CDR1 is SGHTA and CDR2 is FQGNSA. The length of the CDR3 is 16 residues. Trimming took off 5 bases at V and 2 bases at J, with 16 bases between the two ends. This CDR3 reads CASSPLALRGNQPQHF. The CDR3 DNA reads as TGTGCCAGCAGCCCACTAGCTCTTAGGGGCAATCAGCCCCAGCATTTT.

CDR3 loop: CASSKGEALGNTIYF. CDR3 in DNA: TGTGCCAGCAGCAAAGGGGAGGCGTTGGGAAACACCATATATTTT. This chain uses TRBV28 with TRBJ1-3, with a weak D call TRBD1 (5 bases). Germline V lookup: CDR1 MDHEN, CDR2 SYDVKM. The CDR3 contains 15 residues. Trimming removed 6 bases from V and 4 bases from J, with 16 bases in between.

The CDR3 DNA sequence: TGTGCCAGCTCACGCGCGCAGAGGAACACTGAAGCTTTCTTT. This gives the protein CASSRAQRNTEAFF. V is TRBV18 and J is TRBJ1-1, with D unclear. Germline V gene lookup returns CDR1 KGHSH and CDR2 LQKENI. The CDR3 sequence is 14 residues long. The germline V and J ends were trimmed by 4 bases and 1 base, with 10 bases remaining between them.

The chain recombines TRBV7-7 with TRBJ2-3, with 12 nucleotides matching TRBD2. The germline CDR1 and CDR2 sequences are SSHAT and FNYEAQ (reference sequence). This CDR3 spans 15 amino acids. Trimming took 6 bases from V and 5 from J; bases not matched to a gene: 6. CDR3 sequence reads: CASSRGLAGIDTQYF. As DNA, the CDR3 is TGTGCCAGCAGTCGCGGACTAGCGGGAATAGATACGCAGTATTTT.

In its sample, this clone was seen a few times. The CDR3 DNA is TGTGCCTGGAGTGTGGGCTCAACAGGGGGCAGAGATACGCAGTATTTT. This sequence encodes CAWSVGSTGGRDTQYF. The chain joins TRBV30 to TRBJ2-3; 9 nucleotides line up with TRBD1. V shed 0 bases and J 5 bases; nucleotides not matched to a gene: 9. Germline assignment: CDR1 GTSNPN and CDR2 SVGIG (reference sequence). CDR3 length equals 16 residues.

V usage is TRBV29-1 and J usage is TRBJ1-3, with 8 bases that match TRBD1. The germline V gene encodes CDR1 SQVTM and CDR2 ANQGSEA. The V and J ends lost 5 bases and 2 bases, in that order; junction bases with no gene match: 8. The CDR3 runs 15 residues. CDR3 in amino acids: CSVTGTTGAGNTIYF. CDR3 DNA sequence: TGCAGCGTTACAGGGACGACAGGGGCTGGAAACACCATATATTTT.

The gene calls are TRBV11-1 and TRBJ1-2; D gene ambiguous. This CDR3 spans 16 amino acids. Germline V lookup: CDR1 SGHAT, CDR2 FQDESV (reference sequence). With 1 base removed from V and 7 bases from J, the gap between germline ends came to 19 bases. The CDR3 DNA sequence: TGTGCCAGCAGCTTAGACCCGGAGAGGGCACATTCTGGCTACACCTTC. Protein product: CASSLDPERAHSGYTF.

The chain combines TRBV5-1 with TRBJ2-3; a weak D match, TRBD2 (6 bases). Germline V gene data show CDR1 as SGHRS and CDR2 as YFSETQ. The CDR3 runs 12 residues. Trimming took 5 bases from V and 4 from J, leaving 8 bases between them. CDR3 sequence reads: CASSPSADTQYF. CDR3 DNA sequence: TGCGCCAGCAGTCCTAGCGCAGATACGCAGTATTTT.

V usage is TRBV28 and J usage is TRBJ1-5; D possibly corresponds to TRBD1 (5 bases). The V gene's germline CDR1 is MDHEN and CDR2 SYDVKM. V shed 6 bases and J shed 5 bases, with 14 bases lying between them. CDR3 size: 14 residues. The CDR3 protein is CASRDTGGDQPQHF. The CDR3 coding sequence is TGTGCCAGCAGGGATACAGGAGGAGATCAGCCCCAGCATTTT.

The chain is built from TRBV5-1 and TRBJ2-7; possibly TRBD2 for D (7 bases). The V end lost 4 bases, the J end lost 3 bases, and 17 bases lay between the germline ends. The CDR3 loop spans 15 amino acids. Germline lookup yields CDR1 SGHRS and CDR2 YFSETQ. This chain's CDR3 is CASSLGGGPNYEQYF. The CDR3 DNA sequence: TGCGCCAGCAGCCTGGGGGGGGGCCCCAACTACGAGCAGTACTTC.